These 20 T cell receptor beta chains were sequenced from one sample in a study of cytomegalovirus exposure and HLA in healthy donors. Researchers ran the PCR with 60 Vbeta and 13 Jbeta primers. The table came from immunoSEQ multiplex PCR; TCRdb's copy has only in-frame clones and leaves some out. The data hold about 93,000 clones, with over 75% observed a single time. Material: PBMCs. Receptor source: a man aged 25 to 40 in good health and CMV-seronegative.

This clone was found once. V and J are TRBV5-6 and TRBJ1-1; the D gene is possibly TRBD1 (5 bases). The CDR3 spans 14 residues. V lost 6 bases, J lost 4 bases, and 16 bases lay in between. The germline CDR1 and CDR2 sequences are SGHDT and YYEEEE. In DNA form, the CDR3 reads TGTGCCAGCAAGTTAGGAGTTCAGGGCACTGAAGCTTTCTTT. Translating gives CASKLGVQGTEAFF.

In this sample, this clone turned up once. The V gene is TRBV29-1, the J gene TRBJ2-5, with a weak D call TRBD2 (6 bases). This CDR3 is 12 amino acids long. Germline V CDR1 and CDR2: SQVTM, ANQGSEA. Trimming cost V 5 bases and J 5 bases, with 12 bases left between them. CDR3 sequence reads: CSVRGAGETQYF. In DNA, the CDR3 is TGCAGCGTTCGCGGGGCGGGGGAGACCCAGTACTTC.

The CDR3, as DNA: TGTGCCATCAGTGATGGGGGGGGAAGCTATGGCTACACCTTC. Protein sequence: CAISDGGGSYGYTF. The chain recombines TRBV10-3 with TRBJ1-2, with D possibly being TRBD1 (5 bases). CDR1 is ENHRY and CDR2 is SYGVKD in the germline V gene. V was cut by 3 bases and J by 4 bases, with 12 bases left in between. The CDR3 loop spans 14 amino acids.

The CDR3 DNA follows: TGTGCCAGCAGCCAAAAACAGGCTACGCGACAAGAGACCCAGTACTTC. Protein: CASSQKQATRQETQYF. The chain has TRBV4-2 and TRBJ2-5; D is perhaps TRBD1 (5 bases). Germline loops: CDR1 LGHNA, CDR2 YNFKEQ. This CDR3 has 16 amino acids. Trimming took off 2 bases at V and 2 bases at J, with 15 bases between the two ends.

The gene calls are TRBV9 and TRBJ1-5, with 8 bases lining up with TRBD1. In germline, CDR1 is SGDLS, CDR2 YYNGEE. J gave up 6 bases and V 4 bases, and 6 bases lay outside the gene matches. The CDR3 spans 14 residues. CDR3 bases: TGTGCCAGCAGCCAAGGACAGGGTGGTCAGCCCCAGCATTTT. This gives the protein CASSQGQGGQPQHF.

The chain uses TRBV27 and TRBJ2-1; D is unresolved. This CDR3 contains 12 residues. V lost 5 bases to trimming and J lost 10 bases, with 12 bases between them. Germline V CDR1 and CDR2: MNHEY, SMNVEV (reference sequence). CDR3 region: CASSPLYVEQFF. The CDR3 coding sequence is TGTGCCAGCAGTCCCCTCTACGTCGAGCAGTTCTTC.

This clone was counted only a few times. V gene TRBV4-1 combines with J gene TRBJ1-5; D remains ambiguous. V was cut by 3 bases and J by 2 bases, with 11 bases left in between. In germline, CDR1 is MGHRA, CDR2 YSYEKL. This CDR3 region has 15 residues. The CDR3 DNA reads as TGCGCCAGCAGCCACTCCGGTATTGGCAATCAGCCCCAGCATTTT. Translation: CASSHSGIGNQPQHF.

V is TRBV30 and J is TRBJ2-3, with D possibly being TRBD1 (6 bases). V was clipped by 3 bases and J by 2 bases, with 12 bases between them. The CDR3 extends over 14 amino acids. The germline V gene has CDR1 GTSNPN and CDR2 SVGIG (reference sequence). CDR3: CAWRGDRSTDTQYF. The CDR3 bases are TGTGCCTGGAGAGGAGACAGGTCCACAGATACGCAGTATTTT.

The genes are TRBV6-1 and TRBJ1-3; a possible D gene is TRBD1 (6 bases). Germline CDR1 and CDR2: MNHNS and SASEGT. The V end lost 7 bases, the J end lost 3 bases, and 13 bases lay between the germline ends. The CDR3 sequence is 14 residues long. CDR3 protein: CASKQGWDGNTIYF. CDR3 coding DNA: TGTGCCAGCAAACAGGGCTGGGATGGAAACACCATATATTTT.

The rearrangement joins TRBV7-9 to TRBJ2-3; 11 nucleotides align to TRBD2. CDR3 length: 15 amino acids. Germline values: CDR1 SEHNR, CDR2 FQNEAQ (reference sequence). J gave up 5 bases and V 5 bases, and 6 bases lay outside the gene matches. As DNA, the CDR3 is TGTGCCAGCAGCATTAGCGGGGGGGCCTTAGATACGCAGTATTTT. This gives the protein CASSISGGALDTQYF.

The chain carries TRBV30 and TRBJ2-7; 8 bases line up with TRBD1. V lost 5 bases and J lost 3; bases outside the gene matches: 0. Germline loops: CDR1 GTSNPN, CDR2 SVGIG (reference sequence). This CDR3 contains 11 residues. The chain's CDR3 is CAWDRGYEQYF. The CDR3 DNA reads as TGTGCCTGGGACAGGGGCTACGAGCAGTACTTC.

This clone was observed once. This chain joins TRBV2 and TRBJ2-5; no definite D call. CDR3 length equals 13 residues. Germline V gives CDR1 SNHLY, CDR2 FYNNEI. V gave up 1 base and J gave up 2 bases, with 5 bases separating them. CDR3 bases: TGTGCCAGCAGTGAAGACAGACAAGAGACCCAGTACTTC. It encodes CASSEDRQETQYF.

The chain couples TRBV5-1 to TRBJ2-2; 7 bases align to TRBD1. The V gene's germline CDR1 is SGHRS and CDR2 YFSETQ. Losses at the gene ends were 5 bases for V and 0 bases for J; bases not matched to a gene: 4. The CDR3 length is 15 residues. CDR3 nucleotides: TGCGCCAGCAGTCTACAGGGGACGAACACCGGGGAGCTGTTTTTT. Amino acids: CASSLQGTNTGELFF.

This clone was counted only a few times. The chain recombines TRBV27 with TRBJ2-5, with TRBD1 as a possible D gene (7 bases). Between the trimmed V and J ends, which lost 5 bases and 1 base, there was a span of 11 bases. CDR1 is MNHEY and CDR2 is SMNVEV in the germline V gene (reference sequence). The CDR3 has 14 residues. Here the CDR3 reads CASSHRGGQETQYF. For the CDR3, the DNA is TGTGCCAGCAGTCACAGGGGAGGCCAAGAGACCCAGTACTTC.

The chain carries TRBV5-6 and TRBJ1-1, with D hard to call. The CDR3 length is 15 residues. The V gene's germline CDR1 is SGHDT and CDR2 YYEEEE. V was trimmed by 0 bases and J by 5 bases, leaving 14 bases between them. The CDR3 protein is CASSLGRAPRTEAFF. CDR3 coding DNA: TGTGCCAGCAGCTTGGGGAGGGCCCCGAGAACTGAAGCTTTCTTT. The full variable domain, with the rest looked up from reference TRBV5-6 and TRBJ1-1, is DAGVTQSPTHLIKTRGQQVTLRCSPKSGHDTVSWYQQALGQGPQFIFQYYEEEERQRGNFPDRFSGHQFPNYSSELNVNALLLGDSALYLCASSLGRAPRTEAFFGQGTRLTVV.

The count of this clone is one. The V gene is TRBV19, the J gene TRBJ2-3; D perhaps matches TRBD1 (6 bases). With 4 bases removed from V and 0 bases from J, the gap between germline ends came to 8 bases. Germline-derived CDR1 and CDR2 are LNHDA and SQIVND (reference sequence). The CDR3 length is 14 residues. Written as DNA, the CDR3 is TGTGCCAGTAGTACCACAGGGAGCACAGATACGCAGTATTTT. It specifies CASSTTGSTDTQYF.

This sequence joins TRBV9 and TRBJ1-2; TRBD1 matches at 9 bases. V was pared by 1 base and J by 6 bases, with 7 bases of the junction left unmatched. Germline loops: CDR1 SGDLS, CDR2 YYNGEE. CDR3 length: 15 amino acids. This CDR3 reads CASSVTSRTGDGYTF. The CDR3 nucleotides are TGTGCCAGCAGCGTAACATCTCGGACAGGGGATGGCTACACCTTC.

This clone was recorded a few times. This chain uses TRBV12-2 with TRBJ2-5; TRBD1 is the table's D call and was not checked against the DNA. The J call may not be correct, given that the DNA end is closer to TRBJ2-7. TRBV12-2 is listed as a pseudogene. This CDR3 spans 17 amino acids. Here the CDR3 DNA reads TGTGCAAGTCGCTTCCTTTACCGGGACAGGGGCTCCTACGAGCAGTACTTC. It is translated as CASRFLYRDRGSYEQYF.

This clone was picked up a small number of times. V gene TRBV6-4 combines with J gene TRBJ2-3; 16 bases map to TRBD2. The CDR3 length is 15 residues. V shed 6 bases and J 4 bases; nucleotides not matched to a gene: 1. Germline V gene data show CDR1 as MRHNA and CDR2 as SNTAGT. The CDR3 DNA follows: TGTGCCAGCAGGGGACTAGCGGGGGGGCCAGATACGCAGTATTTT. Translated, it gives CASRGLAGGPDTQYF.

V is TRBV2 and J is TRBJ1-2; D gene unclear. This CDR3 has 13 residues. V was cut by 6 bases and J by 4 bases, with 12 bases left in between. Germline lookup yields CDR1 SNHLY and CDR2 FYNNEI. The CDR3 loop reads CASRVEGGYGYTF. The CDR3 DNA reads as TGTGCCAGCAGGGTGGAGGGTGGCTATGGCTACACCTTC.